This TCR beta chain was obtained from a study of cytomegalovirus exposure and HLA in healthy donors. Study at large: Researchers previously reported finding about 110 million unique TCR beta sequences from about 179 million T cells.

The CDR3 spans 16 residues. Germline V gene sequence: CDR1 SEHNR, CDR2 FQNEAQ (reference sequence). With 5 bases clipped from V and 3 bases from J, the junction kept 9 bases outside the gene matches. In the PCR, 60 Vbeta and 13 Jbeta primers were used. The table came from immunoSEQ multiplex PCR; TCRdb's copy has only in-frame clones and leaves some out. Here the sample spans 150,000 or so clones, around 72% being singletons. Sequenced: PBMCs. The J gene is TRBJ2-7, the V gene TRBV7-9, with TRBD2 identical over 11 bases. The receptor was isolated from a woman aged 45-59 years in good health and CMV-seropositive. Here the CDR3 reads CASSQRSSGGFYEQYF. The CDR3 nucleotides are TGTGCCAGCAGCCAGAGGTCTAGCGGGGGGTTCTACGAGCAGTACTTC.